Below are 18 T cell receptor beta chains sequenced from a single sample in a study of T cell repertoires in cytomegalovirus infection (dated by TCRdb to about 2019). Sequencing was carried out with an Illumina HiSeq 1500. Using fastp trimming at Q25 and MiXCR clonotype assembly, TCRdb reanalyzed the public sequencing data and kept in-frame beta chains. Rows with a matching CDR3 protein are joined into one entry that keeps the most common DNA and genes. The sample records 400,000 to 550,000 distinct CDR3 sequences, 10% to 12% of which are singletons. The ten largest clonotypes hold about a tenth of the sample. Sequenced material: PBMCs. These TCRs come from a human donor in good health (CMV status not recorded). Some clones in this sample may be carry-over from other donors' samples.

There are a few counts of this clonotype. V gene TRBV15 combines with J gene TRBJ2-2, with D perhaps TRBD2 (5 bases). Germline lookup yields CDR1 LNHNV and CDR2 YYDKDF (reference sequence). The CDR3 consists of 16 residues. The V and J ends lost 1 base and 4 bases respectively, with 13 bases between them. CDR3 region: CATSRVSGDPTGELFF. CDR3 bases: TGTGCCACCAGCAGAGTCAGCGGAGACCCCACCGGGGAGCTGTTTTTT.

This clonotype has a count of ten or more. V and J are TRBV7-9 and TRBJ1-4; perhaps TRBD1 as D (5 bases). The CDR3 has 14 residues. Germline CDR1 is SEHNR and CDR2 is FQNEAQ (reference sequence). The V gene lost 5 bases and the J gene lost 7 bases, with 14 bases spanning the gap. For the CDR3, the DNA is TGTGCCAGCAGCCCCGGGACCGGCAGTGAAAAACTGTTTTTT. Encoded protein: CASSPGTGSEKLFF. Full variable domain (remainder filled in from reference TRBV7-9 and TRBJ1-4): DTGVSQNPRHKITKRGQNVTFRCDPISEHNRLYWYRQTLGQGPEFLTYFQNEAQLEKSRLLSDRFSAERPKGSFSTLEIQRTEQGDSAMYLCASSPGTGSEKLFFGSGTQLSVL.

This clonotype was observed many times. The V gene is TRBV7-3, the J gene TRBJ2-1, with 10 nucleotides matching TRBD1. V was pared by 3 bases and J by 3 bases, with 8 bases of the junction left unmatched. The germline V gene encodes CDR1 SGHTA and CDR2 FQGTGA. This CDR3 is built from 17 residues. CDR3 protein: CASSFSGGQGVYNEQFF. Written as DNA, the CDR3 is TGTGCCAGCAGCTTTTCCGGCGGACAGGGGGTCTACAATGAGCAGTTCTTC. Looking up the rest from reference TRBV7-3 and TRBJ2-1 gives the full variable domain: GAGVSQTPSNKVTEKGKYVELRCDPISGHTALYWYRQSLGQGPEFLIYFQGTGAADDSGLPNDRFFAVRPEGSVSTLKIQRTERGDSAVYLCASSFSGGQGVYNEQFFGPGTRLTVL.

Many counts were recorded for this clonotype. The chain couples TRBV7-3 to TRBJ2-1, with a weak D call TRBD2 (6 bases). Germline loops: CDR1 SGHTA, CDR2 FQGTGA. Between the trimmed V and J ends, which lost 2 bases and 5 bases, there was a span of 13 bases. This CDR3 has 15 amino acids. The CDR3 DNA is TGTGCCAGCAGCTTAGGGGACTTCCTTAACAATGAGCAGTTCTTC. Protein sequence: CASSLGDFLNNEQFF.

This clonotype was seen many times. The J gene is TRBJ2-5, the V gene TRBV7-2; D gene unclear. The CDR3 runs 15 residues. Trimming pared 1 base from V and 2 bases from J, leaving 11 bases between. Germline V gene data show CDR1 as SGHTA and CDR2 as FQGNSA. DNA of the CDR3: TGTGCCAGCAGCTTAGTCGGAAGAGCACAAGAGACCCAGTACTTC. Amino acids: CASSLVGRAQETQYF.

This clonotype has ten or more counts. CDR3 bases: TGCGCCAGCAGCTTGGCAGGGGTGTTTAACTATGGCTACACCTTC. Its translation: CASSLAGVFNYGYTF. The chain has TRBV5-1 and TRBJ1-2, with D maybe TRBD1 (6 bases). The CDR3 has 15 residues. The germline CDR1 and CDR2 sequences are SGHRS and YFSETQ. Trimming took off 0 bases at V and 1 base at J, with 10 bases between the two ends. The full variable domain, in which reference TRBV5-1 and TRBJ1-2 provide the parts outside the CDR3, is KAGVTQTPRYLIKTRGQQVTLSCSPISGHRSVSWYQQTPGQGLQFLFEYFSETQRNKGNFPGRFSGRQFSNSRSEMNVSTLELGDSALYLCASSLAGVFNYGYTFGSGTRLTVV.

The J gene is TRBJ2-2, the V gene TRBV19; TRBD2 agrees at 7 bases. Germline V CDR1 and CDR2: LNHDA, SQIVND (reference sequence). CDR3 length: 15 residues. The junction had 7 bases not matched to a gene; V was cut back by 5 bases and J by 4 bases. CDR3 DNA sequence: TGTGCCAGTAGTGCGCAGGAGCGGGGCACCGGGGAGCTGTTTTTT. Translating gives CASSAQERGTGELFF.

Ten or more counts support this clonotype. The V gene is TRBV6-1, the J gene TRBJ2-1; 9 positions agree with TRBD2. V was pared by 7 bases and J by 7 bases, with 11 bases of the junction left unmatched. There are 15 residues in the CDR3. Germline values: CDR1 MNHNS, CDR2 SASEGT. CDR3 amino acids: CASTKGPAGGNEQFF. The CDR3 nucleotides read TGTGCCAGCACAAAGGGTCCAGCGGGAGGTAATGAGCAGTTCTTC.

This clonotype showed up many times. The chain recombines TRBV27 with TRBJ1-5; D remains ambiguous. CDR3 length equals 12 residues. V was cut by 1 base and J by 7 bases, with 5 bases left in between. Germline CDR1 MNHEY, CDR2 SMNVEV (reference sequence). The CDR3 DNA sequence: TGTGCCAGCAGTTTATTTGGGCAGCCCCAGCATTTT. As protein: CASSLFGQPQHF.

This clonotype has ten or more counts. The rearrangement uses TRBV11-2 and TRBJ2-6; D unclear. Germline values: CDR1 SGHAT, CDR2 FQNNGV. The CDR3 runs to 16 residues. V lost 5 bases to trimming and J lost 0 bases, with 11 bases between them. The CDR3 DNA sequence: TGTGCCAGCAGCCCCCGCGCCGGCTCTGGGGCCAACGTCCTGACTTTC. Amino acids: CASSPRAGSGANVLTF. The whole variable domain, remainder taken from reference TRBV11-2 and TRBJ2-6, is EAGVAQSPRYKIIEKRQSVAFWCNPISGHATLYWYQQILGQGPKLLIQFQNNGVVDDSQLPKDRFSAERLKGVDSTLKIQPAKLEDSAVYLCASSPRAGSGANVLTFGAGSRLTVL.

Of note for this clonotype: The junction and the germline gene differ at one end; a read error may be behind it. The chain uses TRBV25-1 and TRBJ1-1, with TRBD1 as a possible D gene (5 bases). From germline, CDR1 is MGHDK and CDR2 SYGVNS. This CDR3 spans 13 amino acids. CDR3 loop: CASRDPGHTEACF. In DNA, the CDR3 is TGTGCCAGCAGGGACCCAGGGCACACTGAAGCTTGCTTT.

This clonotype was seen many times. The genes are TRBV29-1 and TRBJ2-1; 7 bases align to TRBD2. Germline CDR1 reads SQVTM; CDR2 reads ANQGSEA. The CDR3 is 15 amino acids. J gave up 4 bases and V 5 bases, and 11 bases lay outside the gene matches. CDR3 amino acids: CSVKKRDDPYNEQFF. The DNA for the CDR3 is TGCAGCGTTAAAAAGCGGGATGACCCGTACAATGAGCAGTTCTTC.

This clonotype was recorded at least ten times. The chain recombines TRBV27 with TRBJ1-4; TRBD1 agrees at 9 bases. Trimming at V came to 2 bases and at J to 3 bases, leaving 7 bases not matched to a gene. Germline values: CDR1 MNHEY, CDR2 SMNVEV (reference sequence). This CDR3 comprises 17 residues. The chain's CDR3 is CASSLLYRGRANEKLFF. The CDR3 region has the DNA TGTGCCAGCAGTTTACTATACAGGGGGCGAGCTAATGAAAAACTGTTTTTT.

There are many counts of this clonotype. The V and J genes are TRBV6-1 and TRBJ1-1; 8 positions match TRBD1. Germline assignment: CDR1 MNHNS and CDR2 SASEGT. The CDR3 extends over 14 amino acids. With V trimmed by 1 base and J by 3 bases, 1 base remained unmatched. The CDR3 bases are TGTGCCAGCAGTGAAGGACAGGGGTACACTGAAGCTTTCTTT. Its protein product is CASSEGQGYTEAFF.

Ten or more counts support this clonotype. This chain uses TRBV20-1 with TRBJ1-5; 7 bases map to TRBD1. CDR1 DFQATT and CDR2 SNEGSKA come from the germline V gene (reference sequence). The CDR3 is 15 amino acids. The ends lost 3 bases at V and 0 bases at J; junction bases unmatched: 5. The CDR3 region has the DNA TGCAGTGCTAGGGGGGGACAGATTAGCAATCAGCCCCAGCATTTT. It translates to CSARGGQISNQPQHF.

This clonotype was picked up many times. The CDR3 DNA sequence: TGTGCCAGCAGCCGGGACAGGGTAAGCTCCTACGAGCAGTACTTC. This translates into CASSRDRVSSYEQYF. This chain connects TRBV11-1 to TRBJ2-7, with 9 positions matching TRBD1. Germline trimming cut 5 bases from V and 0 bases from J; bases unmatched to any gene: 5. Germline V gene data show CDR1 as SGHAT and CDR2 as FQDESV (reference sequence). The CDR3 contains 15 residues.

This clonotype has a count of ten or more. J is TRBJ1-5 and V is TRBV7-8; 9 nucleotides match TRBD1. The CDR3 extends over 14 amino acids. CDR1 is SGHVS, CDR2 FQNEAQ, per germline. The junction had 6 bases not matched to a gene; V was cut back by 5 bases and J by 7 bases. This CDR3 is CASSTTGGGQPQHF. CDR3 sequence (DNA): TGTGCCAGCAGCACAACAGGGGGCGGCCAGCCCCAGCATTTT.

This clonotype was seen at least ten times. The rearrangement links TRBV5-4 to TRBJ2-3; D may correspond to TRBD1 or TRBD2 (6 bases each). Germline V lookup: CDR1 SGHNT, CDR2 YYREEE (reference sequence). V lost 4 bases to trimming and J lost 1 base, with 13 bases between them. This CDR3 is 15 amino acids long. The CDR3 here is CASSTGTFRTDTQYF. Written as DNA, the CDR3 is TGTGCCAGCAGCACAGGGACTTTTCGCACAGATACGCAGTATTTT.